This TCR beta chain was captured by sequencing in a study of blood T cell repertoires in COVID-19. Trimming cost V 0 bases and J 3 bases, with 13 bases left between them. This CDR3 contains 17 residues. From germline, CDR1 is SGDLS and CDR2 YYNGEE. Only in-frame clones appear in the TCRdb table, and some are missing; sequencing was by immunoSEQ multiplex PCR. The table lists 100,000 to 150,000 clones, approximately 88% of them singletons. Specimen: peripheral blood. The receptor's source is a man over 45 with acute or convalescent COVID-19. This chain uses TRBV9 with TRBJ1-6; tentative D call: TRBD1 (6 bases). CDR3 protein: CASSVDGGQGYNSPLHF. The DNA of the CDR3 is TGTGCCAGCAGCGTAGACGGGGGGCAAGGCTATAATTCACCCCTCCACTTT.